Presented here are 2 T cell receptor beta chains from one specimen sequenced in a study of esophageal squamous cell carcinoma under preoperative chemotherapy. Each CDR3 protein is one row after TCRdb ran MiXCR on the PCR reads. The sample carries roughly 30,000 distinct CDR3 sequences, 52% recorded once. The time point is: after preoperative PTX-NDP chemotherapy. Sample collection occurred from a patient given preoperative chemotherapy. All receptors come from a human donor with esophageal squamous cell carcinoma. The donor label of this sample is uncertain.

This clonotype showed up just a few times. V gene TRBV6-2 or TRBV6-3 combines with J gene TRBJ2-7, with a possible D match to TRBD1 (5 bases). The V end was cut by 3 bases, the J end by 3 bases, with 12 bases between. CDR1 MNHEY and CDR2 SVGEGT come from the germline V gene. The CDR3 has 14 amino acids. The DNA of the CDR3 is TGTGCCAGCAGTTATTTGGGGCAGAGCTACGAGCAGTACTTC. Translating it yields CASSYLGQSYEQYF.

The V gene is TRBV6-1, the J gene TRBJ1-1; D is unresolved. This CDR3 comprises 13 residues. Germline V gives CDR1 MNHNS, CDR2 SASEGT. Trimming stripped 6 bases from V and 3 bases from J, with 11 bases between. The CDR3 DNA is TGTGCCAGCAGACCGGTGAGCTACACTGAAGCTTTCTTT. It encodes CASRPVSYTEAFF.